Below are 26 T cell receptor beta chains sequenced from a single sample in a study of cytomegalovirus exposure and HLA in healthy donors. Generated by immunoSEQ multiplex PCR, the TCRdb table keeps only in-frame clones and is missing some. Here the sample spans approximately 76,000 clones, 94% being singletons. Sequenced material: PBMCs. These receptors all stem from a woman aged 18-35 years in good health and CMV-seropositive.

The chain links TRBV6-1 to TRBJ2-5; no definite D call. The V and J ends lost 1 base and 3 bases respectively, with 9 bases between them. This CDR3 contains 14 residues. Germline lookup yields CDR1 MNHNS and CDR2 SASEGT. In DNA form, the CDR3 reads TGTGCCAGCAGTGAAGTTGGTACAGAAGAGACCCAGTACTTC. Encoded protein: CASSEVGTEETQYF.

This sequence joins TRBV9 and TRBJ2-1, with 7 bases identical to TRBD2. V gave up 0 bases and J gave up 6 bases; unmatched junction bases: 3. This CDR3 is built from 14 residues. Germline V gene lookup returns CDR1 SGDLS and CDR2 YYNGEE. The CDR3 sequence: CASSVEASGNEQFF. As DNA, the CDR3 is TGTGCCAGCAGCGTAGAGGCTAGCGGCAATGAGCAGTTCTTC.

In its sample, this clone was seen a few times. The CDR3 DNA is TGTGCCAGCAGGGAGGGGTATACGAAGCGGGGGCCCAAGGGGGAGCCCCAGCATTTT. Translating gives CASREGYTKRGPKGEPQHF. The rearrangement joins TRBV14 to TRBJ1-5, with D possibly being TRBD1 (6 bases). Germline CDR1 is SGHDN and CDR2 is FVKESK. V was cut by 6 bases and J by 8 bases, with 32 bases left in between. This CDR3 contains 19 residues. Variable domain in full (rest from reference TRBV14 and TRBJ1-5): EAGVTQFPSHSVIEKGQTVTLRCDPISGHDNLYWYRRVMGKEIKFLLHFVKESKQDESGMPNNRFLAERTGGTYSTLKVQPAELEDSGVYFCASREGYTKRGPKGEPQHFGDGTRLSIL.

The CDR3: CASSLPGISNQPQHF. Written as DNA, the CDR3 is TGTGCCAGCAGTTTACCAGGGATCAGCAATCAGCCCCAGCATTTT. V and J are TRBV28 and TRBJ1-5, with a possible D match to TRBD1 (5 bases). This CDR3 is built from 15 residues. V shed 2 bases and J shed 1 base, with 9 bases lying between them. Germline CDR1 is MDHEN and CDR2 is SYDVKM. The full variable domain, in which reference TRBV28 and TRBJ1-5 provide the parts outside the CDR3, is DVKVTQSSRYLVKRTGEKVFLECVQDMDHENMFWYRQDPGLGLRLIYFSYDVKMKEKGDIPEGYSVSREKKERFSLILESASTNQTSMYLCASSLPGISNQPQHFGDGTRLSIL.

The chain is built from TRBV2 and TRBJ2-2; 8 bases fit TRBD1. This CDR3 is 16 amino acids long. With V trimmed by 3 bases and J by 1 base, 4 bases remained unmatched. Germline values: CDR1 SNHLY, CDR2 FYNNEI. The CDR3 DNA follows: TGTGCCAGCAGTGATGAAGGGACAGGGAACACCGGGGAGCTGTTTTTT. Protein: CASSDEGTGNTGELFF.

J is TRBJ2-1 and V is TRBV29-1; 15 bases line up with TRBD2. Germline trimming cut 4 bases from V and 4 bases from J; bases unmatched to any gene: 5. The CDR3 covers 16 residues. Germline CDR1 is SQVTM and CDR2 is ANQGSEA. CDR3 DNA: TGCAGCGTTGCCGGGACTAGCGGGAGGCCATACAATGAGCAGTTCTTC. Translated: CSVAGTSGRPYNEQFF.

V and J are TRBV5-5 and TRBJ2-7, with TRBD1 matching over 9 bases. With 2 bases clipped from V and 6 bases from J, the junction kept 6 bases outside the gene matches. Germline V gene lookup returns CDR1 SGHKS and CDR2 YYEKEE (reference sequence). The CDR3 has 14 amino acids. CDR3 bases: TGTGCCAGCAGCTTCGTTCGGGACAGGGCCGAGCAGTACTTC. Protein sequence: CASSFVRDRAEQYF.

The chain employs TRBV6-4 and TRBJ2-1; 8 bases fit TRBD1. Germline lookup yields CDR1 MRHNA and CDR2 SNTAGT. This CDR3 spans 15 amino acids. The V gene end was trimmed by 0 bases and the J gene end by 11 bases; junction bases not matched to a gene: 9. The CDR3, as DNA: TGTGCCAGCAGTGACTCGACGGACAGGGCCGATCAGCAGTTCTTC. Its translation: CASSDSTDRADQQFF.

This chain joins TRBV11-3 and TRBJ1-1; TRBD1 aligns across 8 bases. The germline V gene encodes CDR1 SGHNT and CDR2 YENEEA. V lost 5 bases to trimming and J lost 4 bases; unmatched junction nucleotides: 12. The CDR3 runs to 16 residues. The CDR3 reads CASSIQRDRRVTEAFF. The CDR3, as DNA: TGTGCCAGCAGCATACAGCGGGACAGGAGAGTCACTGAAGCTTTCTTT. The whole variable domain, remainder taken from reference TRBV11-3 and TRBJ1-1, is EAGVVQSPRYKIIEKKQPVAFWCNPISGHNTLYWYLQNLGQGPELLIRYENEEAVDDSQLPKDRFSAERLKGVDSTLKIQPAELGDSAVYLCASSIQRDRRVTEAFFGQGTRLTVV.

The CDR3 is CASSLAGGYQETQYF. The CDR3 DNA sequence: TGTGCCAGCAGTTTAGCGGGGGGGTACCAAGAGACCCAGTACTTC. J is TRBJ2-5 and V is TRBV6-5, with 11 bases identical to TRBD2. The CDR3 spans 15 residues. Germline values: CDR1 MNHEY, CDR2 SVGAGI. The junction had 1 base not matched to a gene; V was cut back by 4 bases and J by 0 bases.

The V gene is TRBV19, the J gene TRBJ1-5; 9 bases map to TRBD1. From germline, CDR1 is LNHDA and CDR2 SQIVND (reference sequence). This CDR3 region has 13 residues. V lost 10 bases and J lost 5; bases outside the gene matches: 6. The DNA for the CDR3 is TGTGCCAAGTCGGGACAGGGTGATCAGCCCCAGCATTTT. Translating it yields CAKSGQGDQPQHF.

This chain links TRBV7-9 with TRBJ2-7; weak D call: TRBD1 (5 bases). V gave up 5 bases and J gave up 2 bases, with 10 bases separating them. Germline V CDR1 and CDR2: SEHNR, FQNEAQ (reference sequence). The CDR3 sequence is 13 residues long. CDR3 region: CASSPKGPYEQYF. CDR3 nucleotides: TGTGCCAGCAGCCCAAAGGGGCCCTACGAGCAGTACTTC.

V usage is TRBV6-5 and J usage is TRBJ1-6; 10 bases align to TRBD1. Unmatched junction bases numbered 2, after V lost 4 bases and J lost 5 bases. The CDR3 has 15 amino acids. Germline V gene lookup returns CDR1 MNHEY and CDR2 SVGAGI. CDR3 in DNA: TGTGCCAGCAGTTTGACAGGGGGCGATAATTCACCCCTCCACTTT. It codes for CASSLTGGDNSPLHF.

This chain joins TRBV18 and TRBJ1-1, with 8 bases identical to TRBD1. Germline CDR1 is KGHSH and CDR2 is LQKENI. The trim removed 5 bases at V and 2 bases at J, leaving 7 bases unmatched. The CDR3 totals 15 residues. The CDR3 nucleotides read TGTGCCAGCTCAGACGAGACAGGGGAAAACACTGAAGCTTTCTTT. The encoded protein is CASSDETGENTEAFF.

The rearrangement links TRBV19 to TRBJ2-1; 8 bases agree with TRBD2. CDR3 length equals 14 residues. The trim removed 9 bases at V and 7 bases at J, leaving 11 bases unmatched. The V gene's germline CDR1 is LNHDA and CDR2 SQIVND (reference sequence). Here the CDR3 reads CASTAGGGINEQFF. The CDR3 DNA reads as TGTGCCAGCACCGCTGGCGGGGGGATTAATGAGCAGTTCTTC.

The chain employs TRBV11-3 and TRBJ2-3; 8 bases agree with TRBD1. The germline V gene has CDR1 SGHNT and CDR2 YENEEA. The CDR3 loop spans 15 amino acids. The junction had 3 bases not matched to a gene; V was cut back by 4 bases and J by 0 bases. DNA of the CDR3: TGTGCCAGCAGCTCAGGGGGCTCTAGCACAGATACGCAGTATTTT. Protein: CASSSGGSSTDTQYF.

The chain employs TRBV6-1 and TRBJ1-2; D unclear. V was cut by 6 bases and J by 8 bases, with 13 bases left in between. Germline V gene lookup returns CDR1 MNHNS and CDR2 SASEGT. The length of the CDR3 is 12 residues. The DNA for the CDR3 is TGTGCCAGCAGCCGGGATCCTGGCGGCTACACCTTC. Translating gives CASSRDPGGYTF.

This clone has just a few counts. The chain recombines TRBV28 with TRBJ1-2; a possible D gene is TRBD1 (6 bases). CDR3 length: 14 amino acids. Germline V gene lookup returns CDR1 MDHEN and CDR2 SYDVKM. Trimming removed 10 bases at V and 6 bases at J, with 21 bases between. CDR3 sequence reads: CATSLGGGSHGYTF. CDR3 in DNA: TGTGCCACCTCTTTAGGGGGGGGATCTCATGGCTACACCTTC.

The chain couples TRBV11-3 to TRBJ1-2, with a possible D match to TRBD1 (5 bases). V was shortened by 5 bases and J by 2 bases, with 9 bases between the two germline ends. In germline, CDR1 is SGHNT, CDR2 YENEEA. CDR3 size: 13 residues. The CDR3 sequence is CASSAGRNYGYTF. The CDR3, as DNA: TGTGCCAGCAGCGCGGGACGGAACTATGGCTACACCTTC. The variable domain in full, with the rest retrieved from reference TRBV11-3 and TRBJ1-2, is EAGVVQSPRYKIIEKKQPVAFWCNPISGHNTLYWYLQNLGQGPELLIRYENEEAVDDSQLPKDRFSAERLKGVDSTLKIQPAELGDSAVYLCASSAGRNYGYTFGSGTRLTVV.

The CDR3 loop is CASSFTRLSYNSPLHF. In DNA, the CDR3 is TGTGCCAGCAGCTTTACCCGACTCTCTTATAATTCACCCCTCCACTTT. The V gene is TRBV7-2, the J gene TRBJ1-6, with no clear D. The length of the CDR3 is 16 residues. Germline CDR1 SGHTA, CDR2 FQGNSA. V was shortened by 3 bases and J by 4 bases, with 13 bases between the two germline ends.

V usage is TRBV2 and J usage is TRBJ1-4, with unresolved D. The CDR3 runs to 13 residues. Per the germline V gene, CDR1 is SNHLY and CDR2 is FYNNEI. Trimming left V 2 bases short and J 5 bases short, with 6 bases between. CDR3: CASSEFLNEKLFF. The CDR3 nucleotides are TGTGCCAGCAGTGAATTTTTAAATGAAAAACTGTTTTTT. Using reference TRBV2 and TRBJ1-4 for the parts outside the CDR3, the full variable domain is EPEVTQTPSHQVTQMGQEVILRCVPISNHLYFYWYRQILGQKVEFLVSFYNNEISEKSEIFDDQFSVERPDGSNFTLKIRSTKLEDSAMYFCASSEFLNEKLFFGSGTQLSVL.

The chain couples TRBV6-6 to TRBJ2-1; a possible D gene is TRBD1 (6 bases). V shed 2 bases and J shed 7 bases, with 18 bases lying between them. The germline CDR1 and CDR2 sequences are MNHNY and SVGAGI (reference sequence). The CDR3 is 16 residues long. CDR3 sequence (DNA): TGTGCCAGCAGTTACGCTTCTGGGGGCTATGTAAATGAGCAGTTCTTC. This translates into CASSYASGGYVNEQFF.

This clone was picked up one time. The chain couples TRBV4-3 to TRBJ1-1, with unresolved D. The germline CDR1 and CDR2 sequences are LGHNA and YSLEER. The V gene lost 0 bases and the J gene lost 2 bases, with 7 bases spanning the gap. The CDR3 covers 14 residues. In nucleotides, the CDR3 is TGCGCCAGCAGCCAAGATCCTTTAAACACTGAAGCTTTCTTT. Amino acids: CASSQDPLNTEAFF.

V is TRBV7-7 and J is TRBJ2-7; perhaps TRBD2 as D (6 bases). The germline V gene has CDR1 SSHAT and CDR2 FNYEAQ (reference sequence). There are 13 residues in the CDR3. The V and J ends lost 0 bases and 5 bases respectively, with 8 bases between them. The CDR3 spells CASSLARGHEQYF. The CDR3 DNA reads as TGTGCCAGCAGCTTAGCGCGGGGCCACGAGCAGTACTTC.

V gene TRBV11-3 combines with J gene TRBJ1-5; 9 bases agree with TRBD1. The CDR3 totals 16 residues. Germline CDR1 reads SGHNT; CDR2 reads YENEEA. Trimming at V came to 5 bases and at J to 7 bases, leaving 12 bases not matched to a gene. CDR3 in DNA: TGTGCCAGCAGCCCCCCCGGGACAGGGAGTCCCCAGCCCCAGCATTTT. It encodes CASSPPGTGSPQPQHF.

This clone was found once. The CDR3 nucleotides are TGTGCCAGCAGCCCAATTGATAGGAACACTGAAGCTTTCTTT. Its protein is CASSPIDRNTEAFF. The chain combines TRBV7-3 with TRBJ1-1, with no clear D. From germline, CDR1 is SGHTA and CDR2 FQGTGA. Between the trimmed V and J ends, which lost 5 bases and 1 base, there was a span of 11 bases. The CDR3 is 14 amino acids.